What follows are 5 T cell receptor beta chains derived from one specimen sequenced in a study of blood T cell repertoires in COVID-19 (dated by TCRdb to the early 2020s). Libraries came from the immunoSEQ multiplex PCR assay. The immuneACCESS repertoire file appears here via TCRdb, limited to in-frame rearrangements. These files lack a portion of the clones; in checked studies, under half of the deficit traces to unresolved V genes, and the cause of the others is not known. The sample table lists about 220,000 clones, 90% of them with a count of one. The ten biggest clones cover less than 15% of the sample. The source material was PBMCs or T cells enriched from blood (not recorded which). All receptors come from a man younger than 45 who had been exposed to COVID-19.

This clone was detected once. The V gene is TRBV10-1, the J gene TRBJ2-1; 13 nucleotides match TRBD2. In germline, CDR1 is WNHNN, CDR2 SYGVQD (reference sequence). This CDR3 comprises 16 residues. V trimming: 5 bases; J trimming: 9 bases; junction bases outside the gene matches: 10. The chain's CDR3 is CASSPQLAGGPSEQFF. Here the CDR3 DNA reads TGCGCCAGCAGTCCCCAACTAGCGGGGGGGCCTAGTGAGCAGTTCTTC.

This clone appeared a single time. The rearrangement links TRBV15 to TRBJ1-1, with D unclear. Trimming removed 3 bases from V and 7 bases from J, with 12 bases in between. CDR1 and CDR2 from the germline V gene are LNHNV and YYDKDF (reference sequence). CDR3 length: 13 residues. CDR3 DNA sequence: TGTGCCACCAGCAGGGGGAGTCCCTTTGAAGCTTTCTTT. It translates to CATSRGSPFEAFF.

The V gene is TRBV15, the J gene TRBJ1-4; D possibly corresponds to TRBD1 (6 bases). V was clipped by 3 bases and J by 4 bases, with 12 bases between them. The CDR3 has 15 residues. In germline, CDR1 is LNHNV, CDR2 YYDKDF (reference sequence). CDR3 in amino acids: CATSRTRTDNEKLFF. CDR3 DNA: TGTGCCACCAGCAGGACCCGGACAGATAATGAAAAACTGTTTTTT.

The CDR3 here is CASRPGHSYNSPLHF. As DNA, the CDR3 is TGTGCCAGCAGACCGGGACACTCCTATAATTCACCCCTCCACTTT. This chain uses TRBV6-5 with TRBJ1-6, with D maybe TRBD1 (6 bases). Germline V gene lookup returns CDR1 MNHEY and CDR2 SVGAGI. V was shortened by 6 bases and J by 0 bases, with 9 bases between the two germline ends. The CDR3 has 15 residues.

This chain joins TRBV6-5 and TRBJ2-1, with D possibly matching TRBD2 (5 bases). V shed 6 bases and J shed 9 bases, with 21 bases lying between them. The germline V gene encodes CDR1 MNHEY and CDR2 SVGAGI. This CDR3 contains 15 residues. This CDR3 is CASREYGGVEGEQFF. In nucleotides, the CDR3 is TGTGCCAGCAGGGAGTACGGTGGGGTCGAGGGTGAGCAGTTCTTC.